A single sample is the source of the 21 T cell receptor beta chains below, sequenced in a study of cytomegalovirus exposure and HLA in healthy donors (dated by TCRdb to 2016 to 2017). Libraries came from the immunoSEQ multiplex PCR assay. A mixture of 60 forward primers for TCR Vbeta segments and 13 reverse primers for TCR Jbeta segments was used in the multiplex PCR. TCRdb mirrors the immuneACCESS table, restricted to in-frame sequences. Some clones are absent from its copies; in checked studies, under half trace to an unresolved V gene, and the reason for the others is unknown. This sample holds some 100,000 clones; about 70% were observed only once. The top ten constitute more than 2% of the sample. Sample: PBMCs. These TCRs come from a human donor in good health.

This clone has only a few counts. V is TRBV28 and J is TRBJ2-5, with a weak D call TRBD1 (5 bases). CDR1 MDHEN and CDR2 SYDVKM come from the germline V gene. The CDR3 has 15 amino acids. Trimming left V 1 base short and J 0 bases short, with 9 bases between. This CDR3 reads CASSLLRQHQETQYF. Here the CDR3 DNA reads TGTGCCAGCAGTTTATTGAGACAGCACCAAGAGACCCAGTACTTC. Full variable domain (outside the CDR3, taken from reference TRBV28 and TRBJ2-5): DVKVTQSSRYLVKRTGEKVFLECVQDMDHENMFWYRQDPGLGLRLIYFSYDVKMKEKGDIPEGYSVSREKKERFSLILESASTNQTSMYLCASSLLRQHQETQYFGPGTRLLVL.

In this sample, this clone turned up a few times. This chain joins TRBV4-1 and TRBJ2-7, with 10 bases aligning to TRBD2. The germline V gene has CDR1 MGHRA and CDR2 YSYEKL. V was clipped by 4 bases and J by 3 bases; unmatched bases: 3. This CDR3 has 14 amino acids. CDR3 amino acids: CASSLRTSGYEQYF. In DNA form, the CDR3 reads TGCGCCAGCAGCCTCCGGACTAGCGGCTACGAGCAGTACTTC.

The chain joins TRBV7-2 to TRBJ1-6; no clear D gene. This CDR3 comprises 17 residues. The germline V gene has CDR1 SGHTA and CDR2 FQGNSA. V was clipped by 3 bases and J by 8 bases, with 20 bases between them. The CDR3 DNA follows: TGTGCCAGCAGCTTTAACCCCTATCGAGGGAAGGATTCACCCCTCCACTTT. Amino acids: CASSFNPYRGKDSPLHF.

This clone has just a few counts. This chain connects TRBV6-1 to TRBJ1-5; the match to TRBD1 covers 9 bases. This CDR3 contains 15 residues. Trimming removed 8 bases from V and 2 bases from J; junction bases left unmatched: 7. Germline CDR1 MNHNS, CDR2 SASEGT. CDR3: CASGAGTGRNQPQHF. The CDR3 bases are TGTGCCAGCGGAGCCGGGACAGGGCGCAATCAGCCCCAGCATTTT.

V is TRBV6-1 and J is TRBJ1-2, with TRBD1 matching over 8 bases. The germline CDR1 and CDR2 sequences are MNHNS and SASEGT. CDR3 length equals 13 residues. The junction had 8 bases not matched to a gene; V was cut back by 6 bases and J by 8 bases. In DNA, the CDR3 is TGTGCCAGCAGGAAGGACAGGGTAGGCGGCTACACCTTC. This codes for CASRKDRVGGYTF.

The V call is TRBV9, the J call TRBJ2-1; 11 bases map to TRBD2. Germline-derived CDR1 and CDR2 are SGDLS and YYNGEE. The CDR3 extends over 19 amino acids. The trim removed 3 bases at V and 4 bases at J, leaving 15 bases unmatched. The CDR3 protein is CASSGPRQASGRLYNEQFF. CDR3 DNA: TGTGCCAGCAGCGGCCCGAGACAGGCTAGCGGGAGGCTTTACAATGAGCAGTTCTTC.

This rearrangement joins TRBV30 to TRBJ2-7; 9 positions match TRBD1. Germline assignment: CDR1 GTSNPN and CDR2 SVGIG (reference sequence). The CDR3 loop spans 15 amino acids. The V and J ends lost 3 bases and 4 bases, in that order; junction bases with no gene match: 10. Here the CDR3 DNA reads TGTGCCTGGAGACCGGGGGGACAGGGAGGGTACGAGCAGTACTTC. It translates to CAWRPGGQGGYEQYF.

Details on this clone: The same CDR3 also results from other DNA sequences found in this sample. The chain joins TRBV10-1 to TRBJ2-2; D might be TRBD2 (6 bases). Trimming took off 6 bases at V and 4 bases at J, with 15 bases between the two ends. The CDR3 covers 15 residues. CDR1 and CDR2 (germline): WNHNN, SYGVQD (reference sequence). CDR3 sequence reads: CASSEGGSGTGELFF. CDR3 coding DNA: TGCGCCAGCAGCGAAGGAGGGTCAGGCACCGGGGAGCTGTTTTTT.

This rearrangement joins TRBV7-6 to TRBJ1-2; 7 bases are shared with TRBD1. The CDR3 covers 17 residues. The germline CDR1 and CDR2 sequences are SGHVS and FNYEAQ. V shed 5 bases and J 2 bases; nucleotides not matched to a gene: 14. The CDR3 loop is CASSLETGRTRNYGYTF. In DNA, the CDR3 is TGTGCCAGCAGCCTAGAGACAGGGCGCACCCGGAACTATGGCTACACCTTC.

This clone was detected a few times. The V and J genes are TRBV30 and TRBJ1-4, with TRBD1 matching 7 bases. After removal of 2 bases from V and 4 bases from J, the junction contained 4 bases not matched to a gene. Germline CDR1 is GTSNPN and CDR2 is SVGIG (reference sequence). There are 14 residues in the CDR3. CDR3 DNA: TGTGCCTGGAGTACTGGGACAGATAATGAAAAACTGTTTTTT. Amino acid sequence: CAWSTGTDNEKLFF.

To note about this clone: Its ends do not fully match the called genes, so a read error is possible. The chain couples TRBV29-1 to TRBJ2-7; TRBD1 matches 8 bases. The CDR3 runs 11 residues. Germline V gene data show CDR1 as SQVTM and CDR2 as ANQGSEA. The CDR3 DNA reads as TGCAGCGTTGGTTTTCCGGGACAGGAGGACTTC. Amino acid sequence: CSVGFPGQEDF.

This clone was seen a single time. J is TRBJ2-5 and V is TRBV5-6; 8 nucleotides line up with TRBD1. The CDR3 extends over 15 amino acids. The J segment lost 5 bases and the V segment lost 3 bases, leaving 9 bases of the junction unmatched. Germline V lookup: CDR1 SGHDT, CDR2 YYEEEE. The CDR3 sequence is CASSSSRGPKETQYF. CDR3 in DNA: TGTGCCAGCAGCTCATCCAGGGGGCCGAAGGAGACCCAGTACTTC.

The rearrangement joins TRBV11-2 to TRBJ2-3; a weak D match, TRBD2 (5 bases). The CDR3 is 14 residues long. Germline V gives CDR1 SGHAT, CDR2 FQNNGV. V lost 0 bases and J 4 bases, leaving 8 bases between the germline ends. This CDR3 reads CASSLERTSDTQYF. CDR3 coding DNA: TGTGCCAGCAGCTTAGAACGGACTTCAGATACGCAGTATTTT. Based on the CDR3 plus reference TRBV11-2 and TRBJ2-3, the full variable domain is EAGVAQSPRYKIIEKRQSVAFWCNPISGHATLYWYQQILGQGPKLLIQFQNNGVVDDSQLPKDRFSAERLKGVDSTLKIQPAKLEDSAVYLCASSLERTSDTQYFGPGTRLTVL.

This clone was counted a few times. The chain recombines TRBV29-1 with TRBJ1-4, with 7 bases matching TRBD1. J lost 7 bases, V lost 7 bases, and 6 bases had no gene match. This CDR3 has 12 amino acids. Germline V gene lookup returns CDR1 SQVTM and CDR2 ANQGSEA. CDR3 region: CSAGTEPEKLFF. CDR3 nucleotides: TGCAGCGCAGGGACAGAACCTGAAAAACTGTTTTTT.

The chain combines TRBV5-1 with TRBJ1-5, with 7 bases identical to TRBD1. Germline CDR1 SGHRS, CDR2 YFSETQ. V shed 4 bases and J 0 bases; nucleotides not matched to a gene: 4. The CDR3 loop spans 15 amino acids. As DNA, the CDR3 is TGCGCCAGCAGCCCCACAGGGGTTAGCAATCAGCCCCAGCATTTT. Residues: CASSPTGVSNQPQHF.

This clone came up a few times. The chain is built from TRBV6-6 and TRBJ2-7; 9 positions agree with TRBD1. The V segment lost 2 bases and the J segment 4 bases; nucleotides outside the gene matches: 3. This CDR3 is 14 amino acids long. CDR1 is MNHNY, CDR2 SVGAGI, per germline (reference sequence). CDR3 bases: TGTGCCAGCAGTTACGGGACAGGGTGGTACGAGCAGTACTTC. Translated, it gives CASSYGTGWYEQYF.

This clone was seen only a few times. The V and J genes are TRBV1 and TRBJ2-1; the D call of TRBD2 is as the table states it, not checked on the DNA. TRBV1 counts as a pseudogene. The CDR3 extends over 17 amino acids. CDR3 loop: CTSSPTGLAGTYNEQFF. The CDR3 coding sequence is TGCACCAGCAGTCCTACGGGGCTAGCGGGAACCTACAATGAGCAGTTCTTC.

This sequence joins TRBV5-4 and TRBJ2-7, with D maybe TRBD2 (7 bases). Germline V CDR1 and CDR2: SGHNT, YYREEE (reference sequence). Trimming left V 4 bases short and J 6 bases short, with 20 bases between. CDR3 length equals 15 residues. The CDR3 here is CASSHDSEGGGEQYF. CDR3 DNA sequence: TGTGCCAGCAGCCATGATAGCGAGGGGGGGGGCGAGCAGTACTTC.

The V call is TRBV15, the J call TRBJ1-1; the D gene is possibly TRBD1 (5 bases). The CDR3 loop spans 13 amino acids. Deletions cut 3 bases from V and 1 base from J, with 6 bases between. Per the germline V gene, CDR1 is LNHNV and CDR2 is YYDKDF (reference sequence). CDR3 loop: CATSSGQNTEAFF. As DNA, the CDR3 is TGTGCCACCAGCAGTGGACAGAACACTGAAGCTTTCTTT.

V gene TRBV19 combines with J gene TRBJ1-5; TRBD1 matches 7 bases. Germline assignment: CDR1 LNHDA and CDR2 SQIVND (reference sequence). The CDR3 contains 15 residues. The trim removed 4 bases at V and 4 bases at J, leaving 7 bases unmatched. CDR3 DNA sequence: TGTGCCAGTAGTACGACAGGGCAAACTAATCAGCCCCAGCATTTT. As protein: CASSTTGQTNQPQHF. The whole variable domain, filled in from reference TRBV19 and TRBJ1-5, reads DGGITQSPKYLFRKEGQNVTLSCEQNLNHDAMYWYRQDPGQGLRLIYYSQIVNDFQKGDIAEGYSVSREKKESFPLTVTSAQKNPTAFYLCASSTTGQTNQPQHFGDGTRLSIL.

This chain joins TRBV11-2 and TRBJ2-7; TRBD2 agrees at 9 bases. With 4 bases clipped from V and 6 bases from J, the junction kept 10 bases outside the gene matches. This CDR3 is built from 15 residues. Germline assignment: CDR1 SGHAT and CDR2 FQNNGV. In nucleotides, the CDR3 is TGTGCCAGCAGCTCCACCCCGGGACTAGCTTCCGAGCAGTACTTC. Its translation: CASSSTPGLASEQYF.